This T cell receptor beta chain was recorded in a study of vaccination effects on CD4 cells after COVID-19. Study as a whole: Following the second dose by a median of 72 days, the post-vaccine samples were obtained.

Using immunoSEQ multiplex PCR, the repertoire was profiled, and TCRdb retains in-frame clones only, with some absent. The profile shows roughly 68,000 clones, 70% to 85% of them singletons. About this clone itself: No antigen is known for it.

Ahead of sequencing, the ViraFEST assay grew antigen-specific CD4+ T cells using viral peptide pools. The culture ran for approximately 10 days before CD4+ T cells were isolated. Two-dose BNT162b2 or mRNA-1273 vaccination was given to participants. In the vaccine recipients, nucleocapsid antibodies were negative and there was no prior SARS-CoV-2 infection. Half-medium changes using IL-2 medium occurred on days 3 and 7. V was pared by 3 bases and J by 3 bases, with 7 bases of the junction left unmatched. There are 15 residues in the CDR3. Per the germline V gene, CDR1 is SGDLS and CDR2 is YYNGEE. Sequenced material: CD4+ T cells from PBMCs cultured with HCoV-229E spike peptides, taken after COVID-19 vaccination. The chain combines TRBV9 with TRBJ2-5; 8 bases line up with TRBD2. The TCR comes from a human donor who received a COVID-19 vaccine. The CDR3 DNA is TGTGCCAGCAGCGCAGAGCGGGGGATAGAAGAGACCCAGTACTTC. Protein sequence: CASSAERGIEETQYF.